The TCR beta chain described here comes from a study of beta chain features in type 1 diabetes. Study-wide background: Patient and healthy donor groups were alike in age, gender and cell yields.

CDR1 and CDR2 (germline): MDHEN, SYDVKM. This CDR3 is built from 12 residues. With 7 bases removed from V and 3 bases from J, the gap between germline ends came to 7 bases. Reverse transcribing all isolated RNA meant expressed TCRB transcripts were sequenced. TCRdb's table, derived via immunoSEQ multiplex PCR, lists solely in-frame clones and lacks some. The sample has over 700,000 clones, roughly 15% seen once. The material sequenced was naive CD4+ T cells from blood. This TCR was recovered from a woman younger than 30 in good health. This chain links TRBV28 with TRBJ1-5, with a tentative D call TRBD1 (5 bases). CDR3 nucleotide sequence: TGTGCCAGCAAACAGGTCAATCAGCCCCAGCATTTT. Translation gives CASKQVNQPQHF.